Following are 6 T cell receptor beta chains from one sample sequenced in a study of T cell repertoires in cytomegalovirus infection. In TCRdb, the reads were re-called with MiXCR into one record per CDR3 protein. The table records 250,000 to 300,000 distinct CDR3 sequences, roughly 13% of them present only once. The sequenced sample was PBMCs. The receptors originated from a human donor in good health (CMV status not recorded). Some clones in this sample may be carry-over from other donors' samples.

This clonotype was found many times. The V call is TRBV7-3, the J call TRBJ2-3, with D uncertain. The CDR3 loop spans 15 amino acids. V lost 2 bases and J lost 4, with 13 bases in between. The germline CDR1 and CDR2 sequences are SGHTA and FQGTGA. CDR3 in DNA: TGTGCCAGCAGCTTAGCGGCAGGCATGCCAGATACGCAGTATTTT. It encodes CASSLAAGMPDTQYF. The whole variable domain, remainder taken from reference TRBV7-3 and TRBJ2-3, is GAGVSQTPSNKVTEKGKYVELRCDPISGHTALYWYRQSLGQGPEFLIYFQGTGAADDSGLPNDRFFAVRPEGSVSTLKIQRTERGDSAVYLCASSLAAGMPDTQYFGPGTRLTVL.

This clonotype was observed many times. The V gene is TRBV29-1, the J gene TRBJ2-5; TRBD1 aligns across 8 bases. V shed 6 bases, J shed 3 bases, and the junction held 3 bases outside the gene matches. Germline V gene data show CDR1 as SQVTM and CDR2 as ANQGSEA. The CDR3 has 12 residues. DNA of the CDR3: TGCAGCGTCGCGACAGGGGAAGAGACCCAGTACTTC. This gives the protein CSVATGEETQYF.

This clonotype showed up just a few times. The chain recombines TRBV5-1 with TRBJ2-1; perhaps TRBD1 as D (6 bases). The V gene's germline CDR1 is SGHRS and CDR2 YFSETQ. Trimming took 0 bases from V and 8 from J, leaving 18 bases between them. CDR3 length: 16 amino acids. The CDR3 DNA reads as TGCGCCAGCAGCTTGGTTCGAGGCGGTGGGGGCGATGAGCAGTTCTTC. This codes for CASSLVRGGGGDEQFF.

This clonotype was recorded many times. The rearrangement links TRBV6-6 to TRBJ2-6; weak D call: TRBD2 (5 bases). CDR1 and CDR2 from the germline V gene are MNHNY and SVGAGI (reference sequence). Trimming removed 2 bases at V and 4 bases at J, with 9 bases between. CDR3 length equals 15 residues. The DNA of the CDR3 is TGTGCCAGCAGTTACCCCGGGGTAGGGGCCAACGTCCTGACTTTC. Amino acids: CASSYPGVGANVLTF.

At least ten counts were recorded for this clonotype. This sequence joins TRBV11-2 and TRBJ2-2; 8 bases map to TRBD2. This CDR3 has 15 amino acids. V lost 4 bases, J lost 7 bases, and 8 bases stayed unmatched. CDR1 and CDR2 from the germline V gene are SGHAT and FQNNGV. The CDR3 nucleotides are TGTGCCAGCAGCTCGGGGGGGCAAGGGATCGGGGAGCTGTTTTTT. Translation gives CASSSGGQGIGELFF.

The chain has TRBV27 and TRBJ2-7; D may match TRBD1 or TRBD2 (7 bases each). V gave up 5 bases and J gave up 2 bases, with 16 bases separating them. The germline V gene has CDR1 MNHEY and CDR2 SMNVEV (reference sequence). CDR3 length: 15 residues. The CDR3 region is CASSTLRGGTYEQYF. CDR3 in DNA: TGTGCCAGCAGTACTCTCAGGGGGGGAACCTACGAGCAGTACTTC.